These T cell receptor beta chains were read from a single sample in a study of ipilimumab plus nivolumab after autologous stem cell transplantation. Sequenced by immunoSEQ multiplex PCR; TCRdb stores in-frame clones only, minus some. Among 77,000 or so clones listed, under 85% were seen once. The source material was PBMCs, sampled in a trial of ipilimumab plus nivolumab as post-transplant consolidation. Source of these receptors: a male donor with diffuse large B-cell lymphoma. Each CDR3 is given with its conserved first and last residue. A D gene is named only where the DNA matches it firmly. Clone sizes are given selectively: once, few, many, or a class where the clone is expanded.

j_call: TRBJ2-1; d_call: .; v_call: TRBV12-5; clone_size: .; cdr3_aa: CASGLELGEQFF; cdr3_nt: TGTGCTAGTGGTTTGGAGCTAGGTGAGCAGTTCTTC
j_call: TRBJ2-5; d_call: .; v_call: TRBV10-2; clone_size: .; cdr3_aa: CASSVGETQYF; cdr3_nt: TGCGCCAGCAGTGTAGGGGAGACCCAGTACTTC
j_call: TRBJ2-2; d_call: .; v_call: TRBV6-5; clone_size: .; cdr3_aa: CASSPTGRNTGELFF; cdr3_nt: TGTGCCAGCAGCCCGACGGGCAGGAACACCGGGGAGCTGTTTTTT
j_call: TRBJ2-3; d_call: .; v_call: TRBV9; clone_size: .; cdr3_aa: CASSVAGSFTDTQYF; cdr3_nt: TGTGCCAGCAGCGTAGCTGGTTCCTTCACAGATACGCAGTATTTT
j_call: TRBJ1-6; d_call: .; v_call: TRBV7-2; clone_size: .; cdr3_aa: CASSLRGVNSPLHF; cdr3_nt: TGTGCCAGCAGCTTACGGGGCGTCAATTCACCCCTCCACTTT
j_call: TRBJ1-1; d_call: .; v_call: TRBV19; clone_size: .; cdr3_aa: CASRKRGAEPEAFF; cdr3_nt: TGTGCCAGTCGTAAAAGGGGGGCCGAGCCTGAAGCTTTCTTT
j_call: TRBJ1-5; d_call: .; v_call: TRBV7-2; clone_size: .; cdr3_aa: CASSLGLEQPQHF; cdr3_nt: TGTGCCAGCAGCTTAGGGTTAGAACAGCCCCAGCATTTT
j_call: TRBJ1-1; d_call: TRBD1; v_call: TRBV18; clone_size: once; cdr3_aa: CASSPGLQGAGNTEAFF; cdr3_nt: TGTGCCAGCTCACCGGGTCTACAGGGGGCGGGAAACACTGAAGCTTTCTTT
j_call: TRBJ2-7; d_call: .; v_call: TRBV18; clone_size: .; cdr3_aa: CASSPPGRHSYEQYF; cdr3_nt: TGTGCCAGCTCACCACCGGGACGCCACTCCTACGAGCAGTACTTC
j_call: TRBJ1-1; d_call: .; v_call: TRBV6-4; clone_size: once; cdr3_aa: CASSARGGDTEAFF; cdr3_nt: TGTGCCAGCAGTGCTCGGGGCGGGGACACTGAAGCTTTCTTT
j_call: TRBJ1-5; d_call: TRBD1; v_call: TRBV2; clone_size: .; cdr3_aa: CASSMDRNNQPQHF; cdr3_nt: TGTGCCAGCAGTATGGACAGGAACAATCAGCCCCAGCATTTT
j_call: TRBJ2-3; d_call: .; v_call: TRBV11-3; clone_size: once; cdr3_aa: CASSLDPDRDTQYF; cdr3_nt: TGTGCCAGCAGCTTAGATCCGGACAGAGATACGCAGTATTTT
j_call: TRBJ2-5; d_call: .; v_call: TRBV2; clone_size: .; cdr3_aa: CASSLDMGGTQYF; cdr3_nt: TGTGCCAGCAGTTTAGACATGGGAGGGACCCAGTACTTC
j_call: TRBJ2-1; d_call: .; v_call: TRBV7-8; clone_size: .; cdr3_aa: CASSQSMWSSYNEQFF; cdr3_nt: TGTGCCAGCAGCCAATCCATGTGGAGCTCCTACAATGAGCAGTTCTTC
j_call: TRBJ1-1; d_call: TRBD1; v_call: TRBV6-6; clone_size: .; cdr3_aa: CASSLTGTEAFF; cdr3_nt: TGTGCCAGCAGTCTGACAGGGACTGAAGCTTTCTTT
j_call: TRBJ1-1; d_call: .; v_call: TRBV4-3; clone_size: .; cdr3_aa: CASSRERRPEAEAFF; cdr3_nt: TGCGCCAGCAGCCGCGAAAGGCGGCCTGAGGCTGAAGCTTTCTTT
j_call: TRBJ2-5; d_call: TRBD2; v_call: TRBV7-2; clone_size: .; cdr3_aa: CASSQRAGQETQYF; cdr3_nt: TGTGCCAGCAGCCAACGAGCGGGGCAAGAGACCCAGTACTTC
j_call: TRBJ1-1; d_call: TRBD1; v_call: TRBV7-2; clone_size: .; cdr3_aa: CASSLLGGAGLGAFF; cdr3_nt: TGTGCCAGCAGCTTATTAGGGGGCGCAGGTTTAGGGGCTTTCTTT
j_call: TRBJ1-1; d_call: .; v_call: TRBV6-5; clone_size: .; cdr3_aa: CASSYSETAPEAFF; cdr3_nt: TGTGCCAGCAGTTACTCCGAGACAGCCCCTGAAGCTTTCTTT
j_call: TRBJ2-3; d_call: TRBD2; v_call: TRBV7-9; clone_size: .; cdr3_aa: CASSPWTSGDTDTQYF; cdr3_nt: TGTGCCAGCAGCCCCTGGACTAGCGGCGATACAGATACGCAGTATTTT
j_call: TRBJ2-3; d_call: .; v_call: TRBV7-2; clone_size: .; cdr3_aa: CASSFTGSDTQYF; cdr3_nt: TGTGCCAGCAGCTTCACAGGGTCGGATACGCAGTATTTT
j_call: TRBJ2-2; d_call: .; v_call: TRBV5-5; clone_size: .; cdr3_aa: CASSLTPPGELFF; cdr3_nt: TGTGCCAGCAGCTTGACCCCTCCCGGGGAGCTGTTTTTT
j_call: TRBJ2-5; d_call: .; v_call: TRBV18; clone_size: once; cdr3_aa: CASTDRRAETQYF; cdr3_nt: TGTGCCAGCACCGACCGTAGGGCGGAGACCCAGTACTTC
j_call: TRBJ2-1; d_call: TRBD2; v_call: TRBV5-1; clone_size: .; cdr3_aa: CASSTRTSGGAWFF; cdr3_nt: TGCGCCAGCAGCACCCGGACTAGCGGGGGGGCCTGGTTCTTC
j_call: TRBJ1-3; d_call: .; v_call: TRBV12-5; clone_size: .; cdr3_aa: CASGLTASSGNTIYF; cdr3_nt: TGTGCTAGTGGTCTGACAGCGAGCTCTGGAAACACCATATATTTT
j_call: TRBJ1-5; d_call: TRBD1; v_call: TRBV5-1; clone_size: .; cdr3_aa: CASSSGQVGEPQHF; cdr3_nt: TGCGCCAGCAGCTCCGGACAGGTGGGGGAGCCCCAGCATTTT
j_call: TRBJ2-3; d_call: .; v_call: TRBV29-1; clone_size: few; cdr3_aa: CSVRTAGSTDTQYF; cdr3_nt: TGCAGCGTCCGGACTGCGGGAAGCACAGATACGCAGTATTTT
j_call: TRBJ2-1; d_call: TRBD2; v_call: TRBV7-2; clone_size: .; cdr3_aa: CASSSRGGDEQFF; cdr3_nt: TGTGCCAGCAGCTCACGGGGGGGCGATGAGCAGTTCTTC
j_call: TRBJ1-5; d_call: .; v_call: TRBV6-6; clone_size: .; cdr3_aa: CASSLSNQPQHF; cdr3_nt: TGTGCCAGCAGCCTGAGCAATCAGCCCCAGCATTTT
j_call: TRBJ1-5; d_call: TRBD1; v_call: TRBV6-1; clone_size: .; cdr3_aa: CASTRTGNSNQPQHF; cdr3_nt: TGTGCCAGCACTAGGACAGGGAATAGCAATCAGCCCCAGCATTTT
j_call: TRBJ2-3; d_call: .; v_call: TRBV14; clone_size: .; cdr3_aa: CASSQEGWASPSTDTQYF; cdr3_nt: TGTGCCAGCAGCCAAGAAGGTTGGGCAAGTCCTAGCACAGATACGCAGTATTTT
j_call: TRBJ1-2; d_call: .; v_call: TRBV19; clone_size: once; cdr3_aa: CASSAGSNYGYTF; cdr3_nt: TGTGCCAGTAGTGCCGGTTCTAACTATGGCTACACCTTC
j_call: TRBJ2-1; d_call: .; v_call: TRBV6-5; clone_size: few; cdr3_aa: CASRSQGSSEQFF; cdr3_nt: TGTGCCAGCAGGTCACAGGGTTCGAGTGAGCAGTTCTTC
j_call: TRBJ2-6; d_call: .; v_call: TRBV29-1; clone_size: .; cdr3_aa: CSVLRPYSGANVLTF; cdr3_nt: TGCAGCGTTTTAAGGCCATACTCTGGGGCCAACGTCCTGACTTTC
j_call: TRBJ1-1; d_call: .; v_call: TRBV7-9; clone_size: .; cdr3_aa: CASSAGSGVWTEAFF; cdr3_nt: TGTGCCAGCAGCGCTGGGTCGGGCGTGTGGACTGAAGCTTTCTTT